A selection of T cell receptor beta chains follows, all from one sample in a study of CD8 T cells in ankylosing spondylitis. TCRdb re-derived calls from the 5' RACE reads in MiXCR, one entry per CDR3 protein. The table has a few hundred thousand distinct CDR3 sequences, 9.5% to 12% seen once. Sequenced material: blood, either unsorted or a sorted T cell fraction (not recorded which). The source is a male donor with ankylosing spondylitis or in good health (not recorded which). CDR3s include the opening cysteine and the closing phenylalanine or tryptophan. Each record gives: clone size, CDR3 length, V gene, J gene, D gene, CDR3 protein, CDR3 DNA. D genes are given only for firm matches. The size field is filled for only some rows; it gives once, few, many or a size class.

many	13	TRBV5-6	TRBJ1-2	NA	CASLTSGGYGYTF	TGTGCCAGCCTGACCAGCGGGGGCTATGGCTACACCTTC
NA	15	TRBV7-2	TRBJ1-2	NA	CASSPDGGLGYGYTF	TGTGCCAGCAGCCCCGACGGGGGGTTGGGCTATGGCTACACCTTC
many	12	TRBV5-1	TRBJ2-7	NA	CASSLQPPEQYF	TGCGCCAGCAGCTTGCAGCCACCCGAGCAGTACTTC
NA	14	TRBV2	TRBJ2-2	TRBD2	CARGGTLNTGELFF	TGTGCCAGGGGGGGGACTCTGAACACCGGGGAGCTGTTTTTT
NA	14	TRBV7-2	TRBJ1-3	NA	CASSAGSSGNTIYF	TGTGCCAGCAGCGCAGGGAGCTCTGGAAACACCATATATTTT
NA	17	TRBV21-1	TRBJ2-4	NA	CASSKSPARRAKSIQYF	TGTGCCAGCAGCAAATCCCCGGCTCGGAGAGCCAAAAGCATTCAGTACTTC
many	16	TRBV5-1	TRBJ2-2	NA	CASSLDGGSYTGELFF	TGCGCCAGCAGCTTGGATGGCGGTAGTTACACCGGGGAGCTGTTTTTT
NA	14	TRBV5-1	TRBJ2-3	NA	CASSLEGPKDTQYF	TGCGCCAGCAGCTTGGAAGGCCCCAAGGATACGCAGTATTTT
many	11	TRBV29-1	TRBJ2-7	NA	CSVGSTYEQYF	TGCAGCGTTGGCAGTACCTACGAGCAGTACTTC
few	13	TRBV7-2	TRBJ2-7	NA	CASSLDLSYEQYF	TGTGCCAGCAGCTTAGACCTATCCTACGAGCAGTACTTC
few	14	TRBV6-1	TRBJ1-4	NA	CASSSTGPNEKLFF	TGTGCCAGCAGCTCGACGGGACCTAATGAAAAACTGTTTTTT
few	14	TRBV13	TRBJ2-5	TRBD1	CASSETGSRETQYF	TGTGCCAGCAGCGAGACAGGGTCGCGAGAGACCCAGTACTTC
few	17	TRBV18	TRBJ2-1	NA	CASSPLLGGLSYNEQFF	TGTGCCAGCTCACCACTTTTGGGGGGGCTCTCCTACAATGAGCAGTTCTTC
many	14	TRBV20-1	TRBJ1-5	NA	CSAAPLGSNQPQHF	TGCAGTGCTGCCCCCCTAGGGTCAAATCAGCCCCAGCATTTT
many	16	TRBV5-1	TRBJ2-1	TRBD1	CASSSRGQGVYNEQFF	TGCGCCAGCAGCTCCCGAGGACAGGGGGTCTACAATGAGCAGTTCTTC
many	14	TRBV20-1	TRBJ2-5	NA	CSAMTRGLQETQYF	TGCAGTGCGATGACCCGGGGACTCCAAGAGACCCAGTACTTC
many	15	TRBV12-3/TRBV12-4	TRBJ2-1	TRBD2	CASSRERGAYNEQFF	TGTGCCAGCAGTCGAGAGCGGGGGGCCTACAATGAGCAGTTCTTC
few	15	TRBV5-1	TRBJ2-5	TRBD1	CASSTGDWMRETQYF	TGCGCCAGCTCGACAGGGGACTGGATGCGGGAGACCCAGTACTTC
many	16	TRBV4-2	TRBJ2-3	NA	CASSQEGGGSTDTQYF	TGTGCCAGCAGCCAAGAGGGAGGGGGGTCCACAGATACGCAGTATTTT
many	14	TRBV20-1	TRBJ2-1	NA	CSARWVGGNNEQFF	TGCAGTGCTAGATGGGTAGGAGGGAACAATGAGCAGTTCTTC
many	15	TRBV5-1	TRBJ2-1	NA	CASSLVMASSDEQFF	TGCGCCAGCAGCTTGGTAATGGCGTCTTCCGATGAGCAGTTCTTC
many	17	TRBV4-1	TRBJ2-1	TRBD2	CASSRGGLAGVYNEQFF	TGCGCCAGCAGCCGGGGGGGACTAGCGGGGGTATACAATGAGCAGTTCTTC
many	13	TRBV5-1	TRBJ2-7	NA	CASSLARAYEQYF	TGCGCCAGCAGCTTGGCCAGGGCCTACGAGCAGTACTTC
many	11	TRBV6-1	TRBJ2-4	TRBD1	CASSAQGERYF	TGTGCCAGCAGTGCACAGGGGGAGCGTTACTTC
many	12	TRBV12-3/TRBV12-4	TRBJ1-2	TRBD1	CASSGTVGGYTF	TGTGCCAGCAGTGGGACAGTCGGAGGCTACACCTTC
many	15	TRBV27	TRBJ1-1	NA	CASSLSLGRNTEAFF	TGTGCCAGCAGTTTATCTTTGGGGCGCAACACTGAAGCTTTCTTT
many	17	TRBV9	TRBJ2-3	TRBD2	CASSGTSSGGAQDTQYF	TGTGCCAGCAGCGGGACCTCTAGCGGGGGGGCACAAGATACGCAGTATTTT
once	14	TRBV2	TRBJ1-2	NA	CASSTLTESNGYTF	TGTGCCAGCAGTACCCTGACAGAAAGCAATGGCTACACCTTC
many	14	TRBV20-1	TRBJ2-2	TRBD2	CSARPSGKIGELFF	TGCAGTGCTAGACCAAGCGGGAAAATCGGGGAGCTGTTTTTT
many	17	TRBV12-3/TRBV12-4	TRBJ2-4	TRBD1	CASRQGQGALAKNIQYF	TGTGCCAGCAGGCAGGGACAGGGGGCCCTGGCCAAAAACATTCAGTACTTC
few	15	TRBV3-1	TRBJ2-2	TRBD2	CASSQLAGDTGELFF	TGTGCCAGCAGCCAACTAGCGGGAGACACCGGGGAGCTGTTTTTT
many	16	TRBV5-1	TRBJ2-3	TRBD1	CASSHRRGRITDTQYF	TGCGCCAGCAGCCATCGCAGGGGGCGCATTACAGATACGCAGTATTTT
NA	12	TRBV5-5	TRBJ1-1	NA	CASRPRGIEAFF	TGTGCCAGCAGGCCGCGGGGAATTGAAGCTTTCTTT
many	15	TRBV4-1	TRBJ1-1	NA	CASSQETGTVTEAFF	TGCGCCAGCAGCCAAGAAACTGGGACGGTCACTGAAGCTTTCTTT
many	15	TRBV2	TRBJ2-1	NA	CASTQLLSSYNEQFF	TGTGCCAGCACCCAGCTCCTCAGCTCCTACAATGAGCAGTTCTTC
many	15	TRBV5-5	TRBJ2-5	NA	CASSLGVISQETQYF	TGTGCCAGCAGCTTGGGGGTAATTTCTCAAGAGACCCAGTACTTC
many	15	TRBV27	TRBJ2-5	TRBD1	CARTILQGAYETQYF	TGTGCCAGAACCATCCTCCAGGGGGCATATGAGACCCAGTACTTC
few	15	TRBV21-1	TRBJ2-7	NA	CASSSLVGVSYEQYF	TGTGCCAGCAGCAGTCTAGTGGGGGTGTCCTACGAGCAGTACTTC
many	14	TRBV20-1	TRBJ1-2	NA	CSAGPGTGNYGYTF	TGCAGTGCTGGCCCCGGGACTGGGAACTATGGCTACACCTTC
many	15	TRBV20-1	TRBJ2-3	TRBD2	CSAIASGTVGGTQYF	TGCAGTGCGATAGCGAGCGGGACCGTCGGCGGTACGCAGTATTTT
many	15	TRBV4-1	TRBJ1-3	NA	CASSQGRAPGNTIYF	TGCGCCAGCAGCCAAGGACGCGCACCTGGAAACACCATATATTTT
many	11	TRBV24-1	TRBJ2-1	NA	CATSDRTASFF	TGTGCCACCAGTGACCGGACAGCCTCGTTCTTC
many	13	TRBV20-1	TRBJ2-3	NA	CSAPLEGADTQYF	TGCAGTGCTCCCCTTGAGGGGGCAGATACGCAGTATTTT